One T cell receptor (beta chain) is described in this entry. Its antigen is unidentified. The source of the sample is a study of cytomegalovirus exposure and HLA in healthy donors. Study-wide results and limits: As a later analysis showed, a missense DCLRE1C variant was linked to trimming of TCR beta V- and J-genes. TCR beta sequences reportedly predicted most subjects' HLA-A and HLA-B alleles accurately. When the data were analyzed later, several of the most significant clusters appeared to be linked to common viral pathogens.

The PCR used 60 Vbeta and 13 Jbeta primers. The protocol was immunoSEQ multiplex PCR, while the TCRdb copy is restricted to in-frame clones and leaves out a portion. The sample shows approximately 38,000 clones, and 1% to 1.5% sits with its ten largest clones. Trimming cost V 2 bases and J 7 bases, with 6 bases left between them. The CDR3 runs to 12 residues. Germline V gene data show CDR1 as ENHRY and CDR2 as SYGVKD. This receptor was obtained from a man aged 25 to 45 in good health and CMV-seronegative. Sequencing was performed on PBMCs. V gene TRBV10-3 combines with J gene TRBJ1-5; a weak D match, TRBD1 (6 bases). In DNA, the CDR3 is TGTGCCATCAGTGAGACAGGGCAGCCCCAGCATTTT. The encoded protein is CAISETGQPQHF.